These 7 T cell receptor beta chains came from one sample sequenced in a study of T cell clones after liver transplantation. The data were produced by immunoSEQ multiplex PCR, yet TCRdb's version contains in-frame clones alone and is incomplete. The sample gives 50,000 to 60,000 clones, approximately 63% of which show up once; 2.8% is in the top ten. The sequencing here drew on CD4+ T cells from blood, taken at the roughly 15-month timepoint. The receptors shown here come from a human patient who received a liver transplant. Part of the T cells may come from the graft donor.

V is TRBV5-1 and J is TRBJ2-3, with D possibly called TRBD1 or TRBD2 (5 bases each). The V gene's germline CDR1 is SGHRS and CDR2 YFSETQ. This CDR3 contains 16 residues. V gave up 4 bases and J gave up 4 bases, with 19 bases separating them. As DNA, the CDR3 is TGCGCCAGCAGCCATCAGGGTAGGGCGGGTGCAGATACGCAGTATTTT. Protein sequence: CASSHQGRAGADTQYF.

This clone has a handful of counts. This chain connects TRBV4-3 to TRBJ2-2, with D perhaps matching TRBD1 (7 bases). The CDR3 runs 20 residues. Trimming took 4 bases from V and 0 from J, leaving 24 bases between them. CDR1 and CDR2 from the germline V gene are LGHNA and YSLEER. Here the CDR3 DNA reads TGCGCCAGCAGCCGAGACCTAGGAGGGTACAGGGGCACGAACACCGGGGAGCTGTTTTTT. This sequence encodes CASSRDLGGYRGTNTGELFF.

The chain is built from TRBV30 and TRBJ1-1, with D unresolved. This CDR3 comprises 14 residues. Germline-derived CDR1 and CDR2 are GTSNPN and SVGIG (reference sequence). Trimming pared 5 bases from V and 3 bases from J, leaving 16 bases between. The CDR3 DNA reads TGTGCCTGGGGGAGTCGGCATCCGCACACTGAAGCTTTCTTT. It is translated as CAWGSRHPHTEAFF.

Here the CDR3 DNA reads TGTGCCAGCAGCTTAGGAGAAGACAGGATAATGAACACTGAAGCTTTCTTT. Translating it yields CASSLGEDRIMNTEAFF. The chain joins TRBV7-2 to TRBJ1-1, with D possibly matching TRBD1 (6 bases). V was cut by 1 base and J by 0 bases, with 15 bases left in between. This CDR3 spans 17 amino acids. Germline V lookup: CDR1 SGHTA, CDR2 FQGNSA.

The chain joins TRBV5-1 to TRBJ1-2, with 10 nucleotides matching TRBD1. The CDR3 sequence is 14 residues long. The germline CDR1 and CDR2 sequences are SGHRS and YFSETQ. Trimming at V came to 3 bases and at J to 6 bases, leaving 5 bases not matched to a gene. The DNA for the CDR3 is TGCGCCAGCAGCTCGGGACAGGGGCAGAATGGCTACACCTTC. It is translated as CASSSGQGQNGYTF.

The rearrangement uses TRBV5-4 and TRBJ2-2, with TRBD2 as a possible D gene (6 bases). The CDR3 extends over 16 amino acids. V was shortened by 0 bases and J by 11 bases, with 20 bases between the two germline ends. Germline CDR1 reads SGHNT; CDR2 reads YYREEE (reference sequence). DNA of the CDR3: TGTGCCAGCAGCTTGGCGGGGGTCGGGGCTCCTTCCGAGCTGTTTTTT. This translates into CASSLAGVGAPSELFF.

The chain combines TRBV5-4 with TRBJ2-4; 12 positions match TRBD2. The length of the CDR3 is 14 residues. V lost 0 bases, J lost 8 bases, and 0 bases stayed unmatched. Germline V gene lookup returns CDR1 SGHNT and CDR2 YYREEE (reference sequence). For the CDR3, the DNA is TGTGCCAGCAGCTTGGGACTAGCGGGGGACATTCAGTACTTC. Its translation is CASSLGLAGDIQYF.